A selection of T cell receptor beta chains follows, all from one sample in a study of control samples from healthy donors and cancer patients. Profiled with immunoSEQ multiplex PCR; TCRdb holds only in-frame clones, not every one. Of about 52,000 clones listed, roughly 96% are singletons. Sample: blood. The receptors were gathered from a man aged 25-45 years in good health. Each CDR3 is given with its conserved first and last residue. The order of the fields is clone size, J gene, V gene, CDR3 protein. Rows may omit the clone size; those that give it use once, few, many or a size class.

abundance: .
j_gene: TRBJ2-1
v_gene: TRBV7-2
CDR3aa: CASSLDRVGNEQFF

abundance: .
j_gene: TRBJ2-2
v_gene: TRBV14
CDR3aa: CASSQVPGTGELFF

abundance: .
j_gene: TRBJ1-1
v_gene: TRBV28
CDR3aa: CASSLPGMGAEAFF

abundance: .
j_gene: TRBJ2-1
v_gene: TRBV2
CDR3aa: CASRDPGQGPLSEQFF

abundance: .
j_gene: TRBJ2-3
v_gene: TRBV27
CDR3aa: CASSGSGGYSRYTDTQYF

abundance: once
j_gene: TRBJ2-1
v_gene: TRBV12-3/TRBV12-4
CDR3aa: CASIPGNEQFF

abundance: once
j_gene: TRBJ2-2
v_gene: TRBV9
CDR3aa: CASSVGISRTGELFF

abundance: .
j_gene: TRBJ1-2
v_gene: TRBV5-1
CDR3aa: CASSTGTEINYGYTF

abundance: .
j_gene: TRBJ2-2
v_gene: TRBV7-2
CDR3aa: CASSFRTGGLTGELFF

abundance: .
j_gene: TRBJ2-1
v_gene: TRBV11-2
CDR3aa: CASSLPGKDYNEQFF

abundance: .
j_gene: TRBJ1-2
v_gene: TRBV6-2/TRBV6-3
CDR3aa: CASSYRDSVYGYTF

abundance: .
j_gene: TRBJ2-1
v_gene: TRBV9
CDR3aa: CASSGPSDSYNEQFF

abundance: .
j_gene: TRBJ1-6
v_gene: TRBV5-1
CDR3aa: CASSTQGVGSPLHF

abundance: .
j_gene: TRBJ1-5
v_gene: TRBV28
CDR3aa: CASSLFGGQPQHF

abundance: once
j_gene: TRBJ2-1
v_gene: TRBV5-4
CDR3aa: CASSLASENEQFF

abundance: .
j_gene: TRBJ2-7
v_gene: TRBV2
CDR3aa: CASSEQSEEQYF

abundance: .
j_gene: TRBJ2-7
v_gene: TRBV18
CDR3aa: CASSPPVSYEQYF

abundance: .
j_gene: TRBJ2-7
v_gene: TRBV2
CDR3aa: CASRLAGTSGIYEQYF

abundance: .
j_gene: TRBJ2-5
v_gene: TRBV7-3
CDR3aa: CASSFGQGETQYF

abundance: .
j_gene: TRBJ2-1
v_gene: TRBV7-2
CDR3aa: CASSPGLAGYNEQFF

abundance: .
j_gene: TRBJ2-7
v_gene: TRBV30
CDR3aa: CAWSVGGSYEQYF

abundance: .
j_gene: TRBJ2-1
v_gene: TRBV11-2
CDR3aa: CASSQLAGGTYNEQFF

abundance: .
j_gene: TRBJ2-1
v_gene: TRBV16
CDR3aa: CASSQGDWNKQFF

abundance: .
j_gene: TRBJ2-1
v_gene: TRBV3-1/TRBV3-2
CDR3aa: CASSPWTNSYNEQFF

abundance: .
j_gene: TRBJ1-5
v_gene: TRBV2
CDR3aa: CASSEQGIIDQPQHF

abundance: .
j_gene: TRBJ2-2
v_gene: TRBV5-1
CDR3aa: CASSPRLAGDTGELFF

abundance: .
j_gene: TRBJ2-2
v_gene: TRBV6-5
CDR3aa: CASSYSVGVEDGELFF

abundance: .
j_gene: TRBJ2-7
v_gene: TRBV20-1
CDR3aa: CSASVSPGSSYEQYF

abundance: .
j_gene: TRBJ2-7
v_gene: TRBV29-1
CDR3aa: CSVEGLTAYEQYF

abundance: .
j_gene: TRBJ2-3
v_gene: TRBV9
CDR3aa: CASSSRSSGTDTQYF

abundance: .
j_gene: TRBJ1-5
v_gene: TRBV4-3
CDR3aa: CASSQEILQPQHF

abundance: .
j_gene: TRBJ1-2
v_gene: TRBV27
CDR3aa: CASSLKGSSGYTF

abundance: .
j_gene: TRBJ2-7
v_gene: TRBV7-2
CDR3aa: CASTEGVAGTYEQYF

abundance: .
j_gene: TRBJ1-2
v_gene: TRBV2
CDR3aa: CASSFKDRGVGYTF

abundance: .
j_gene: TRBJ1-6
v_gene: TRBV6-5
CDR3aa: CANRRDSYNSPLHF

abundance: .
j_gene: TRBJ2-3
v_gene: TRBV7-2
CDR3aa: CASSLVGMLTDTQYF

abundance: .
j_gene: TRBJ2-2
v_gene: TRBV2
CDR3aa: CAGRQPGGELFF

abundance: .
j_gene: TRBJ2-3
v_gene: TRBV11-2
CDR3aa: CASSLVDTQYF

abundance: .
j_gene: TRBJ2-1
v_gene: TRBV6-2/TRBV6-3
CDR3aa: CASSDFNEQFF

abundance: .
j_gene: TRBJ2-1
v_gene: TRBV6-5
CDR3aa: CASGALAGGGSEQFF

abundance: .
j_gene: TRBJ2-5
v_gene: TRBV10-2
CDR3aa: CASSEVGSETQYF

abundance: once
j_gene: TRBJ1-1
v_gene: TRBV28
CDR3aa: CASSLMAGGYSMNTEAFF

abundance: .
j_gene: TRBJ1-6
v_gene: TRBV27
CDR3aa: CASSMGSISSYNSPLHF

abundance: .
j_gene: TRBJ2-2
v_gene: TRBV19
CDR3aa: CASSTLPRGWRGAVF